This TCR beta chain was sequenced during a study of OX40 agonist ivuxolimab in advanced cancers. CDR1 is MNHEY and CDR2 is SMNVEV in the germline V gene (reference sequence). Trimming left V 3 bases short and J 5 bases short, with 8 bases between. The CDR3 runs to 13 residues. Assay: immunoSEQ multiplex PCR; the TCRdb copy retains only in-frame clones and omits some. This table holds 20,000 to 25,000 clones, 85% to 95% found once. This TCR came from an adult with an advanced solid tumor such as melanoma, head and neck, liver or kidney cancer. V is TRBV27 and J is TRBJ2-1, with D tentatively TRBD1 or TRBD2 (5 bases each). Sequencing was performed on CD4+ or CD8+ T cells sorted from blood, taken in a trial of the OX40 agonist ivuxolimab. CDR3 protein: CASSLGVDNEQFF. In DNA form, the CDR3 reads TGTGCCAGCAGTTTGGGGGTGGACAATGAGCAGTTCTTC.